The following is a T cell receptor beta chain sequence with its context. Its matching antigen is unknown. This sample was taken from a study of graft-versus-host responses after intestinal transplantation. The CDR3 is 16 residues long. Germline V gene sequence: CDR1 SGHRS, CDR2 YFSETQ. The trim removed 4 bases at V and 0 bases at J, leaving 0 bases unmatched. Clones were sequenced by immunoSEQ multiplex PCR, and TCRdb holds only the in-frame ones, with some missing. Of about 50,000 clones listed, around 90% are singletons. Study results and limitations: Ileal or blood samples showed some GvH clones first, and such clones were also found in recipient marrow.

The V gene is TRBV5-1, the J gene TRBJ2-6, with TRBD1 identical over 11 bases. This clonotype originated in a human donor who was the organ donor for an intestinal transplant. This specimen consisted of unstimulated CD4+ T cells sorted from spleen or lymph node cells, obtained before transplant. CDR3 amino acids: CASSGTGGSGANVLTF. The CDR3 DNA reads TGCGCCAGCAGCGGGACAGGGGGCTCTGGGGCCAACGTCCTGACTTTC.